Listed here is a single T cell receptor (beta chain). Its antigen is not known. The identical CDR3 is also encoded by other nucleotide sequences in the sample. Unstimulated Tregs (CD4+CD25+CD127-) and CD4+CD25- non-Tregs were sorted from PBMCs. This record comes from a study of Tregs in tolerant kidney transplant recipients. CDR3 length: 12 amino acids. V shed 5 bases and J shed 1 base, with 5 bases lying between them. From germline, CDR1 is SEHNR and CDR2 FQNEAQ (reference sequence). The data were produced by immunoSEQ multiplex PCR, yet TCRdb's version contains in-frame clones alone and is incomplete. The repertoire consists of some 90,000 clones, with 85% to 95% occurring once and the leading ten covering over 3.5%. Overall study findings and caveats: Validation in larger populations is needed because few patients were studied. Tregs expanded with activated donor B cells seemed most donor-specific. This study did not directly address biological reproducibility.

The clonotype was recovered from a human donor in good health. This chain uses TRBV7-9 with TRBJ1-2; D is unclear. The source material was CD8+ T cells from blood. The CDR3 DNA reads as TGTGCCAGCAGCCCTGATAACTATGGCTACACCTTC. Its protein product is CASSPDNYGYTF.